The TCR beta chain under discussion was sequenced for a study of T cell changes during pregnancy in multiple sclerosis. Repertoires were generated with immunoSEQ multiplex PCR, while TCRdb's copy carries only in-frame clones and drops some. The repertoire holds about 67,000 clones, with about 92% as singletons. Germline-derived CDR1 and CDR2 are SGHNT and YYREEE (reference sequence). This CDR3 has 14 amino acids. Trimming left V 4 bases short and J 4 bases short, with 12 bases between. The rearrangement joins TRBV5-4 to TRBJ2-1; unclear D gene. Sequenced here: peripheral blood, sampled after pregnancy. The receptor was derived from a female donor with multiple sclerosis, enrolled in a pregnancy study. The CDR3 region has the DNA TGTGCCAGCAGCCCGCCTGCGAGGTACAATGAGCAGTTCTTC. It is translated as CASSPPARYNEQFF. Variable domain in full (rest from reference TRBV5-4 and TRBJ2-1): ETGVTQSPTHLIKTRGQQVTLRCSSQSGHNTVSWYQQALGQGPQFIFQYYREEENGRGNFPPRFSGLQFPNYSSELNVNALELDDSALYLCASSPPARYNEQFFGPGTRLTVL.